The 13 T cell receptor beta chains given below trace back to one sample, sequenced in a study of identical twins. A single record per CDR3 protein comes from TCRdb applying MiXCR to the 5' RACE reads. The sample lists around 290,000 distinct CDR3 sequences; 8.5% to 9.5% were seen once. This sample was also put to use in a study of yellow fever vaccine responses in identical twins.

Sequenced: CD8+ T cells sorted from blood. Receptor source: a woman in her late teens or twenties in good health.

At least ten counts were recorded for this clonotype. The genes are TRBV7-8 and TRBJ2-3; 7 positions agree with TRBD2. This CDR3 is built from 18 residues. V lost 2 bases to trimming and J lost 14 bases; unmatched junction nucleotides: 25. Germline V gene sequence: CDR1 SGHVS, CDR2 FQNEAQ. CDR3 protein: CASSLYPRAPSTGTKAYF. In nucleotides, the CDR3 is TGTGCCAGCAGCTTATATCCTAGGGCGCCGAGCACCGGGACTAAGGCGTATTTT.

CDR3 nucleotide sequence: TGCGCCAGCAGCCAAGATTACGGACACCCAAACGAGCAGTACTTC. Residues: CASSQDYGHPNEQYF. V usage is TRBV4-3 and J usage is TRBJ2-7, with a weak D call TRBD1 (5 bases). The CDR3 is made up of 15 amino acids. Trimming pared 0 bases from V and 5 bases from J, leaving 14 bases between. CDR1 LGHNA and CDR2 YSLEER come from the germline V gene.

This clonotype was seen ten or more times. This chain links TRBV12-3 or TRBV12-4 with TRBJ2-2; possible D gene TRBD2, 5 bases. V was shortened by 7 bases and J by 1 base, with 19 bases between the two germline ends. The CDR3 covers 17 residues. CDR3 sequence: CASTQRLLAGNTGELFF. For the CDR3, the DNA is TGTGCCAGCACCCAACGGTTGTTGGCGGGGAACACCGGGGAGCTGTTTTTT.

This clonotype was seen a handful of times. The rearrangement links TRBV27 to TRBJ2-1; the match to TRBD2 covers 10 bases. CDR3 length: 15 residues. Trimming removed 6 bases from V and 4 bases from J; junction bases left unmatched: 6. Germline-derived CDR1 and CDR2 are MNHEY and SMNVEV (reference sequence). The CDR3 loop is CASRHSLAGYNEQFF. CDR3 sequence (DNA): TGTGCCAGCAGACACTCACTAGCGGGATACAATGAGCAGTTCTTC.

This clonotype occurred a few times. V is TRBV21-1 and J is TRBJ2-7. TRBV21-1 is classified as a pseudogene. The CDR3 has 16 amino acids. The CDR3 protein is CASSKVGVRVVYEQYF. The CDR3 nucleotides read TGTGCCAGCAGCAAAGTCGGGGTTAGGGTCGTGTACGAGCAGTACTTC.

V gene TRBV18 combines with J gene TRBJ1-1; D is possibly TRBD1 (6 bases). Germline V gives CDR1 KGHSH, CDR2 LQKENI. V was clipped by 5 bases and J by 7 bases, with 20 bases between them. CDR3 size: 15 residues. The CDR3 here is CASSGQDSRTDEAFF. Written as DNA, the CDR3 is TGTGCCAGCTCAGGCCAGGACAGTCGAACAGATGAAGCTTTCTTT. The complete variable domain, with remaining parts taken from reference TRBV18 and TRBJ1-1, reads NAGVMQNPRHLVRRRGQEARLRCSPMKGHSHVYWYRQLPEEGLKFMVYLQKENIIDESGMPKERFSAEFPKEGPSILRIQQVVRGDSAAYFCASSGQDSRTDEAFFGQGTRLTVV.

In this sample, this clonotype turned up a few times. The genes are TRBV27 and TRBJ2-7; 7 bases agree with TRBD1. The CDR3 extends over 13 amino acids. Germline V lookup: CDR1 MNHEY, CDR2 SMNVEV (reference sequence). V was clipped by 4 bases and J by 5 bases; unmatched bases: 5. As DNA, the CDR3 is TGTGCCAGCAGTTGGGACAGTTTCAACGAGCAGTACTTC. Amino acid sequence: CASSWDSFNEQYF.

J is TRBJ2-5 and V is TRBV14; D ambiguous. The CDR3 spans 16 residues. Germline lookup yields CDR1 SGHDN and CDR2 FVKESK. Trimming removed 0 bases at V and 6 bases at J, with 17 bases between. This CDR3 reads CASSQELGIGFKTQYF. Written as DNA, the CDR3 is TGTGCCAGCAGCCAAGAGCTAGGGATCGGGTTTAAGACCCAGTACTTC.

The chain carries TRBV9 and TRBJ2-7; a possible D gene is TRBD2 (5 bases). Trimming cost V 2 bases and J 8 bases, with 11 bases left between them. Germline loops: CDR1 SGDLS, CDR2 YYNGEE. This CDR3 is 12 amino acids long. The CDR3 DNA reads as TGTGCCAGCAGCGTTTTAGGGAGTAAGCAGTACTTC. It is translated as CASSVLGSKQYF.

The sample holds many counts of this clonotype. V and J are TRBV5-1 and TRBJ1-1; D is uncertain. The CDR3 is 12 residues long. In germline, CDR1 is SGHRS, CDR2 YFSETQ. V shed 0 bases and J shed 3 bases, with 3 bases lying between them. The CDR3 region is CASSLADTEAFF. The CDR3 DNA reads TGCGCCAGCAGCTTGGCCGACACTGAAGCTTTCTTT.

Ten or more counts support this clonotype. The chain recombines TRBV5-1 with TRBJ2-1, with TRBD2 matching 7 bases. CDR1 is SGHRS, CDR2 YFSETQ, per germline. V lost 0 bases, J lost 8 bases, and 8 bases stayed unmatched. There are 15 residues in the CDR3. CDR3 coding DNA: TGCGCCAGCAGCTTGGCCGGACTAGTTTTGGATGAGCAGTTCTTC. Amino acids: CASSLAGLVLDEQFF.

This sequence joins TRBV27 and TRBJ2-3, with TRBD1 identical over 7 bases. The CDR3 is 15 residues long. Germline V gene sequence: CDR1 MNHEY, CDR2 SMNVEV (reference sequence). V was clipped by 2 bases and J by 2 bases; unmatched bases: 4. The CDR3 coding sequence is TGTGCCAGCAGTTTAAGGGACAGACCCACAGATACGCAGTATTTT. Encoded protein: CASSLRDRPTDTQYF.

This clonotype was observed at least ten times. The rearrangement links TRBV20-1 to TRBJ2-2; 13 bases fit TRBD2. This CDR3 has 17 amino acids. Germline V lookup: CDR1 DFQATT, CDR2 SNEGSKA (reference sequence). Germline trimming cut 1 base from V and 4 bases from J; bases unmatched to any gene: 6. The CDR3 spells CSARGTSGSESTGELFF. DNA of the CDR3: TGCAGTGCTAGAGGGACTAGCGGGAGTGAAAGCACCGGGGAGCTGTTTTTT.